The subject of this entry is one T cell receptor beta chain. This clone was counted only a few times. Its antigen is not yet known. It has no much larger one-base neighbor in the sample; base qualities were not kept. TCRbeta CDR3 regions were sequenced with the immunoSEQ Assay. After extraction, genomic DNA underwent amplification by bias-controlled multiplex PCR, followed by high-throughput sequencing. The published analysis was carried out like this. Collapsing and filtering of sequences were performed to quantify the absolute abundance of each unique TCRbeta CDR3 region. T cell fraction was estimated by normalizing TCRbeta template counts to usable DNA, which was measured by amplifying reference genes present in all nucleated cells. Repertoire TCRs were annotated as SARS-CoV-2-specific when V gene, CDR3 amino acid sequence and J gene were exactly matched to a known reactive TCR set. The reference SARS-CoV-2 TCR set was derived from MIRA and filtered for enrichment in COVID-19-positive ImmuneCODE repertoires, a step that removed public or cross-reactive TCRs. Based on the MIRA antigens, annotated TCRs were further analysed at the level of specific ORF or position within ORF. Breadth was defined as the number of annotated unique rearrangements divided by the total number of unique productive rearrangements, and depth was defined as the summed frequency of the annotated unique rearrangements. Group comparisons of TCR breadth used two-sided Wilcoxon rank-sum tests. TCRdb obtained this table from immuneACCESS and retained in-frame rearrangements with V and J assigned. These tables miss some clones; where compared with another copy, unresolved V genes account for less than half of the shortfall, and the remainder is unexplained. V, J and clone size are those of that table, while D and trimming were read from the DNA. This sample gives 200,000 to 300,000 clones in total; roughly 88% of them show up just once. The leading ten clones occupy around 11% of the sample.

V is pared back by 5 bases and J by 2 bases, with 5 bases lying between the germline termini. The CDR3, from cysteine to phenylalanine, totals 12 residues. CDR3 DNA is the only sequence kept; it has 36 bases, read in frame from the first base. Via the germline V gene, CDR1 is MDHEN and CDR2 SYDVKM. The data belong to a study of Ad26.COV2.S vaccination and SARS-CoV-2 variants (dated by TCRdb to the early 2020s). Describing the broader study: Vaccine-arm donors came from COV1001, a multicentre, randomized, double-blind, placebo-controlled phase I-IIa trial of Ad26.COV2.S in healthy adults. Participants in the trial were split at random into five groups of five each, receiving low-dose or high-dose Ad26.COV2.S once or twice, or else placebo on both occasions. Ad26.COV2.S was administered intramuscularly at a dose of 5x10^10 or 1x10^11 viral particles, either as one shot or as two shots given 56 days apart. TCRbeta repertoire sequencing was used to assess the specificity and breadth of SARS-CoV-2-reactive T cell receptors after Ad26.COV2.S vaccination. Investigators did not know the trial group allocation while performing experiments and assessing outcomes. The TCR-sequenced set comprised around 32 samples: around 20 Ad26.COV2.S vaccine recipients, 5 placebo recipients and 8 SARS-CoV-2 convalescent individuals.

Study-wide conclusions, independent of this receptor: Substantial breadth of spike-specific CD8+ and CD4+ T cell responses was reported after vaccination. The study was not powered to compare responses between vaccine doses or regimens. Non-spike TCR breadth was comparable between vaccine and placebo recipients, consistent with the vaccine containing only spike. The authors noted that the TCR breadth and depth analyses may have underestimated total T cell responses. Higher spike-specific TCR breadth was observed in Ad26.COV2.S recipients than in placebo recipients (P = 0.0014).

The treatment or condition label, as the study defines it: some 20 received Ad26.COV2.S at low or high dose, single or two shots; about 5 received placebo; per-sample allocation not given. Repertoires of vaccine and placebo recipients were sequenced from samples collected on day 63 after the first injection. In Cohort 1b, 25 or so adults aged 18-55 years were enrolled at a single site in Boston, USA, between 29 July and 7 August 2020. Ad26.COV2.S was a replication-incompetent adenovirus type 26 vector that expressed a prefusion-stabilized SARS-CoV-2 spike protein derived from the original Wuhan strain.

This chain joins TRBV28 to TRBJ2-3; a confident D gene designation cannot be given. The source was peripheral blood, collected in a trial of Ad26.COV2.S vaccine versus placebo. The clonotype was recovered from a person between 18 and 59 years old who received the Ad26.COV2.S COVID-19 vaccine or a placebo. The CDR3 region: CASSPHTDTQYF. In nucleotides, the sequence is TGTGCCAGCAGTCCCCACACAGATACGCAGTATTTT.